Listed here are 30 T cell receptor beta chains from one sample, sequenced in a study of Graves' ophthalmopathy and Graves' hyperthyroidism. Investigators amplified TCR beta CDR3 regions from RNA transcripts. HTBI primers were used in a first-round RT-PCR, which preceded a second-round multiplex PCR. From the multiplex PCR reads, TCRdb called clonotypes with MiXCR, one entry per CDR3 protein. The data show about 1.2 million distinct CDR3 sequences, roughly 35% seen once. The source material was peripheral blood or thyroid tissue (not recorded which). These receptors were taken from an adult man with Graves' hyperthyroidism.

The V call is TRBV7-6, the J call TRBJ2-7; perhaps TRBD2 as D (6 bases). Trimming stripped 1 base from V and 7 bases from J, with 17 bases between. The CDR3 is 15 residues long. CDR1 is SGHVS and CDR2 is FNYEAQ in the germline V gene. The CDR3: CASSLDRGGLGEQYF. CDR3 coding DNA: TGTGCCAGCAGCTTAGATAGGGGAGGATTAGGGGAGCAGTACTTC.

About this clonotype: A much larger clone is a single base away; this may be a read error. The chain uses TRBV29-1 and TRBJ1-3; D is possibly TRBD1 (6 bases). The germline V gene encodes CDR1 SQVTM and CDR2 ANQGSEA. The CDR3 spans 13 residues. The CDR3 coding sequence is TGCAGTGCTGAGACAGGCTCTGGAAACACCGTATATTTT. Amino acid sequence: CSAETGSGNTVYF.

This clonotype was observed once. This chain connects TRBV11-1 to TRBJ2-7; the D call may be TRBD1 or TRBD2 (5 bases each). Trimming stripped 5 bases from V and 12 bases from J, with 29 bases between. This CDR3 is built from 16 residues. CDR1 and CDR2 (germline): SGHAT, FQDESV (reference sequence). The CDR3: CASSGGQQTAGTRGYF. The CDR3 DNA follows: TGTGCCAGCAGCGGAGGCCAGCAGACTGCCGGGACCCGAGGGTACTTC. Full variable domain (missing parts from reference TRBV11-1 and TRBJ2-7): EAEVAQSPRYKITEKSQAVAFWCDPISGHATLYWYRQILGQGPELLVQFQDESVVDDSQLPKDRFSAERLKGVDSTLKIQPAELGDSAMYLCASSGGQQTAGTRGYFGPGTRLTVT.

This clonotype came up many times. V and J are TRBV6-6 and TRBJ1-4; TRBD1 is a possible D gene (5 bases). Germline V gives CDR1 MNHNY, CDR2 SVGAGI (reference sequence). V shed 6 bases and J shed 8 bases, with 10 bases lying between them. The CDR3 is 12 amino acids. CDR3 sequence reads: CASSTGPEKLFF. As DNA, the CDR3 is TGTGCCAGCAGCACGGGGCCGGAAAAACTGTTTTTT.

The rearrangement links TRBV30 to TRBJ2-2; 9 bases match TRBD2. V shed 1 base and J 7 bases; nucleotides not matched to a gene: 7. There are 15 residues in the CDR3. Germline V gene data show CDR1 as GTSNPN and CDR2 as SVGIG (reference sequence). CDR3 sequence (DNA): TGTGCCTGGAGTGAAGTAGCGGGAGCGTTCGGGGAGCTGTTTTTT. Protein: CAWSEVAGAFGELFF.

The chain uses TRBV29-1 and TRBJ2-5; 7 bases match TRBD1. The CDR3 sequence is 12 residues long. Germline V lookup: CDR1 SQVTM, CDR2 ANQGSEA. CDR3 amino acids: CNTGTAGETQYF. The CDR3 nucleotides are TGCAACACTGGGACAGCCGGAGAGACCCAGTACTTC. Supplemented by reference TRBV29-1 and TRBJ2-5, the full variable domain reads SAVISQKPSRDICQRGTSLTIQCQVDSQVTMMFWYRQQPGQSLTLIATANQGSEATYESGFVIDKFPISRPNLTFSTLTVSNMSPEDSSIYLCNTGTAGETQYFGPGTRLLVL.

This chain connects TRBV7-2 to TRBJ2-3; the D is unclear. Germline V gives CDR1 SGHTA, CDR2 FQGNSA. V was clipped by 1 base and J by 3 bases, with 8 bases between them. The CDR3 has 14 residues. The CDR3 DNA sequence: TGTGCCAGCAGCTTAGTGGGAAGAACAGATACGCAGTATTTT. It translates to CASSLVGRTDTQYF.

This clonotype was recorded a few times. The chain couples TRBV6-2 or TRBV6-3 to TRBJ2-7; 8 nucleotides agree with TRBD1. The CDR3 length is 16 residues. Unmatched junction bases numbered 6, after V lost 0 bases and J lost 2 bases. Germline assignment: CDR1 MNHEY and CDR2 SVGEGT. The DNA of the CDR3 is TGTGCCAGCAGTTACTCTCGGGACAGGCGAACCTACGAGCAGTACTTC. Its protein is CASSYSRDRRTYEQYF.

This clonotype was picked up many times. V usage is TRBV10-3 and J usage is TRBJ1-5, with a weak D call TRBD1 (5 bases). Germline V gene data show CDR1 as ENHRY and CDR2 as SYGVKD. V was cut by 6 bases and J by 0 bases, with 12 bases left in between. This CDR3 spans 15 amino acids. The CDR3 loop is CAISDQGVSNQPQHF. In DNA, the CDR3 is TGTGCCATCAGCGACCAGGGTGTTAGCAATCAGCCCCAGCATTTT.

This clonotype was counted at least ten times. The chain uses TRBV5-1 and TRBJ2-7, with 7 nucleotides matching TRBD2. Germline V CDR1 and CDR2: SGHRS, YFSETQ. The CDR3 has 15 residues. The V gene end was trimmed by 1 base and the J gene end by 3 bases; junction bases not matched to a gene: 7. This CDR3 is CASSLFAGTNYEQYF. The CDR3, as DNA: TGCGCCAGCAGCTTGTTTGCCGGGACTAACTACGAGCAGTACTTC.

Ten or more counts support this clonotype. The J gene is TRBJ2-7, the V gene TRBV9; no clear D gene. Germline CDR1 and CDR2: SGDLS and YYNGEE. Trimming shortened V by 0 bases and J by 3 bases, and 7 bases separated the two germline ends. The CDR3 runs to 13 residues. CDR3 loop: CASSVEPHYEQYF. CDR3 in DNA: TGTGCCAGCAGCGTAGAACCACACTACGAGCAGTACTTC.

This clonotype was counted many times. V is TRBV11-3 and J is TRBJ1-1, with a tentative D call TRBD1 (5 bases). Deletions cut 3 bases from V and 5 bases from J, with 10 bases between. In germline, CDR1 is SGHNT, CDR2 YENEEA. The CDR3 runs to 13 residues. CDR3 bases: TGTGCCAGCAGCTTCGACAGAGGGACTGAAGCTTTCTTT. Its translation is CASSFDRGTEAFF. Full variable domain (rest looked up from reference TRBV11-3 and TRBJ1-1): EAGVVQSPRYKIIEKKQPVAFWCNPISGHNTLYWYLQNLGQGPELLIRYENEEAVDDSQLPKDRFSAERLKGVDSTLKIQPAELGDSAVYLCASSFDRGTEAFFGQGTRLTVV.

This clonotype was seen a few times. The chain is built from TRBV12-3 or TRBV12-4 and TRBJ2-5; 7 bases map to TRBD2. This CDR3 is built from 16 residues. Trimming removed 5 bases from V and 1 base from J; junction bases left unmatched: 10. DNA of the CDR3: TGTGCCAGCAGTGAAGCTCTTGGCGGGGGCCAAGAGACCCAGTACTTC. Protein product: CASSEALGGGQETQYF.

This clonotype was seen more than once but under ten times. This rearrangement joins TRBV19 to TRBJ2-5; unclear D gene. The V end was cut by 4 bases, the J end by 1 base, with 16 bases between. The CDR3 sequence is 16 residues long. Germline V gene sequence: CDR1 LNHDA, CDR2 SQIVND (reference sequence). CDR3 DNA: TGTGCCAGTAGTACCAGACCCGGACCGTCCCAAGAGACCCAGTACTTC. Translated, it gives CASSTRPGPSQETQYF.

This CDR3 is CASSYRPGWGANVLTF. The CDR3 bases are TGTGCCAGCAGTTACCGCCCGGGGTGGGGGGCCAACGTCCTGACTTTC. The gene calls are TRBV6-5 and TRBJ2-6, with D maybe TRBD2 (5 bases). The CDR3 runs to 16 residues. Germline CDR1 is MNHEY and CDR2 is SVGAGI. The ends were cut back, 2 bases at V and 4 bases at J, with 12 bases in the middle.

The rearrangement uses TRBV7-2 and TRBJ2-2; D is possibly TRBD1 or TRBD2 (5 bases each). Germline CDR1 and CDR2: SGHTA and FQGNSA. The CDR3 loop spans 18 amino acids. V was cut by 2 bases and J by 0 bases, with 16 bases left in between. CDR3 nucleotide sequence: TGTGCCAGCAGCTTATTCGGGGACCATACAGCGAACACCGGGGAGCTGTTTTTT. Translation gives CASSLFGDHTANTGELFF.

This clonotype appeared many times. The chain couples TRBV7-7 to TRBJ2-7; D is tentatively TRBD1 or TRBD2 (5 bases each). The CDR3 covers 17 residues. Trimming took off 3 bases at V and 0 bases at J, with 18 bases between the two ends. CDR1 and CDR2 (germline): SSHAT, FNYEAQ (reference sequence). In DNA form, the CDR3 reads TGTGCCAGCAGCTTCGGGAAACCATGGGACCTCTCCTACGAGCAGTACTTC. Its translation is CASSFGKPWDLSYEQYF.

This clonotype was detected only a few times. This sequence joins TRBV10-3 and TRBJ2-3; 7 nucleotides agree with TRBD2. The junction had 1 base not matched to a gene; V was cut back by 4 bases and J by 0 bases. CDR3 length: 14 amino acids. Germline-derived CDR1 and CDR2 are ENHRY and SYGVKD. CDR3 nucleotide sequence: TGTGCCATCAGTGGGCGGGAGAGCACAGATACGCAGTATTTT. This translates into CAISGRESTDTQYF.

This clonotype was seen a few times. The CDR3 DNA reads TGTGCCAGTAGGCCGGGACCCACTGAAGCTTTCTTT. Residues: CASRPGPTEAFF. The chain links TRBV19 to TRBJ1-1; possible D gene TRBD1, 5 bases. Germline CDR1 and CDR2: LNHDA and SQIVND (reference sequence). V was shortened by 6 bases and J by 4 bases, with 9 bases between the two germline ends. CDR3 length: 12 amino acids.

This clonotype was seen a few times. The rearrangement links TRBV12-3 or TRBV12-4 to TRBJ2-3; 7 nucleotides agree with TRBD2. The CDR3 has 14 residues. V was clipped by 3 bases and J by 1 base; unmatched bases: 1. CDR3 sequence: CASSFTSGTDTQYF. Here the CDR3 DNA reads TGTGCCAGCAGTTTCACTAGCGGCACAGATACGCAGTATTTT.

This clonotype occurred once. DNA of the CDR3: TGTGCCAGTAGTATTCAGGGGGCAGATACGCAGTATTTT. Its protein product is CASSIQGADTQYF. V is TRBV19 and J is TRBJ2-3; TRBD1 matches 7 bases. J gave up 4 bases and V 3 bases, and 1 base lay outside the gene matches. CDR1 LNHDA and CDR2 SQIVND come from the germline V gene (reference sequence). The CDR3 has 13 residues.

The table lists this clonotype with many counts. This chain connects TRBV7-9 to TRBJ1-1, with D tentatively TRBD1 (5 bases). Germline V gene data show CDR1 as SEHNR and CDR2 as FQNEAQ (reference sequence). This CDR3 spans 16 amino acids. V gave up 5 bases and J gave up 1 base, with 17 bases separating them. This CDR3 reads CASSPTPGFGNTEAFF. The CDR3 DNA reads TGTGCCAGCAGCCCAACTCCAGGGTTTGGGAACACTGAAGCTTTCTTT.

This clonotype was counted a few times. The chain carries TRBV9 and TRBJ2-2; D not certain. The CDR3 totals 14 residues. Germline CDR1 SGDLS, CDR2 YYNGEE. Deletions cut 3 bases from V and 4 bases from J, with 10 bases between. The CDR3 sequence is CASSAGWTTGELFF. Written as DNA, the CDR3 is TGTGCCAGCAGCGCAGGTTGGACCACCGGGGAGCTGTTTTTT.

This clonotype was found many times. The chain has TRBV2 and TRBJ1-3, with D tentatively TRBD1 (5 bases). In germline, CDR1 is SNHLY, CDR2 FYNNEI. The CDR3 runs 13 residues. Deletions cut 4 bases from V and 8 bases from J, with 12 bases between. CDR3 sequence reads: CASSAGEKDTIYF. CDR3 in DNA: TGTGCCAGCAGTGCGGGGGAAAAGGACACCATATATTTT. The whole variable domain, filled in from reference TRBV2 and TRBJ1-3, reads EPEVTQTPSHQVTQMGQEVILRCVPISNHLYFYWYRQILGQKVEFLVSFYNNEISEKSEIFDDQFSVERPDGSNFTLKIRSTKLEDSAMYFCASSAGEKDTIYFGEGSWLTVV.

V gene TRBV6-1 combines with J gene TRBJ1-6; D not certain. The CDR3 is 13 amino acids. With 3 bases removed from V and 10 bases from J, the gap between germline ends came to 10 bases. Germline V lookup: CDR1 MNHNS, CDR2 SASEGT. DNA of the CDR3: TGTGCCAGCAGTGATCATCCGGGGTCACCCCTCCACTTT. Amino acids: CASSDHPGSPLHF.

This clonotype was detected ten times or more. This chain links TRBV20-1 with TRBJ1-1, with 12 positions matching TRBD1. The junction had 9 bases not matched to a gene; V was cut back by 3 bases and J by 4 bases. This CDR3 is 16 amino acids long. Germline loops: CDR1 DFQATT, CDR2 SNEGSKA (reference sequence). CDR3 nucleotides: TGCAGTGCTAGGATGGGACAGGGGGCGCGGGGCACTGAAGCTTTCTTT. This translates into CSARMGQGARGTEAFF.

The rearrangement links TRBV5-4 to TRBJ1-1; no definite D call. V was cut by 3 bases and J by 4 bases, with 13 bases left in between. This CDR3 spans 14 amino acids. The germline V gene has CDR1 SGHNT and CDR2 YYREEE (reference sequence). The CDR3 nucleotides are TGTGCCAGCAGCTCCCCGTCGGGGAGCACTGAAGCTTTCTTT. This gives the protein CASSSPSGSTEAFF.

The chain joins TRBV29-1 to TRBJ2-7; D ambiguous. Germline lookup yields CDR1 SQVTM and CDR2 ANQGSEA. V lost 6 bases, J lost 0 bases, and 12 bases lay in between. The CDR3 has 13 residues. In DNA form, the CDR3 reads TGCAGCGTAGGGAACGCCACCTCCTACGAGCAGTACTTC. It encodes CSVGNATSYEQYF.

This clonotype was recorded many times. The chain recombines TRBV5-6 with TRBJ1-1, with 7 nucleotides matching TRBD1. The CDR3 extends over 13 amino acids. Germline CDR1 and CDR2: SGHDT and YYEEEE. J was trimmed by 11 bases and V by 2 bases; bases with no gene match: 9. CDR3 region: CASSLDRENTAFF. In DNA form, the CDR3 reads TGTGCCAGCAGCTTAGACAGGGAGAATACGGCTTTCTTT.

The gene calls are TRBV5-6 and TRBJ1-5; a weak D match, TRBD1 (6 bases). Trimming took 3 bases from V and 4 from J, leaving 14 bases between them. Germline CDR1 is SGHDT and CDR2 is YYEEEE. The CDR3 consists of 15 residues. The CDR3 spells CASSSGGRSNQPQHF. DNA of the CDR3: TGTGCCAGCAGCTCGGGGGGGCGGTCGAATCAGCCCCAGCATTTT.